These 2 T cell receptor beta chains were all obtained from the same sample, sequenced in a study of blood T cell repertoires in COVID-19. This table comes from immunoSEQ multiplex PCR, and its TCRdb copy is limited to in-frame clones, with some not included. The sample includes around 170,000 clones, around three quarters of them seen just once. The sample was peripheral blood. These receptors were obtained from a man aged 65-85 years with active or convalescent COVID-19.

This chain uses TRBV13 with TRBJ2-7; 7 nucleotides line up with TRBD1. V dropped 2 bases and J dropped 5; count of bases not matched to a gene: 9. The germline gives CDR1 PRHDT, CDR2 FYEKMQ (reference sequence). This CDR3 is 15 amino acids long. The CDR3 here is CASSLRQGNIHEQYF. CDR3 DNA sequence: TGTGCCAGCAGCTTAAGACAGGGAAATATCCACGAGCAGTACTTC.

This chain uses TRBV5-4 with TRBJ2-5; D not resolved. V was pared by 2 bases and J by 4 bases, with 9 bases between. Per the germline V gene, CDR1 is SGHNT and CDR2 is YYREEE (reference sequence). The CDR3 sequence is 13 residues long. CDR3 protein: CASSFPGRETQYF. Written as DNA, the CDR3 is TGTGCCAGCAGCTTTCCGGGTCGAGAGACCCAGTACTTC.